This T cell receptor beta chain was sequenced during a study of blood T cell repertoires in COVID-19. Study-wide background: Sources were T cells, B-cell-depleted T cells, or PBMCs; the material itself was cDNA or gDNA.

Original methodology: Reference gene primer amplification gave estimated nucleated cell counts. This table comes from immunoSEQ multiplex PCR, and its TCRdb copy is limited to in-frame clones, with some not included. D and trimming come from the DNA, and the V and J calls and clone size come from that table. This table has about 190,000 clones, around four fifths appearing once. The CDR3 loop spans 16 amino acids. The germline V and J ends were trimmed by 2 bases and 0 bases, with 10 bases remaining between them. CDR1 is KGHDR, CDR2 SFDVKD, per germline. The source of this sequence is a woman aged 80 or over with active or convalescent COVID-19. Sequencing was done on a sample of peripheral blood. The rearrangement uses TRBV24-1 and TRBJ2-1; D uncertain. CDR3 sequence (DNA): TGTGCCACCAGTGATTCGCGGAAAGGCTCCTACAATGAGCAGTTCTTC. Amino acids: CATSDSRKGSYNEQFF.